Below are 7 T cell receptor beta chains sequenced from a single sample in a study of control samples from healthy donors and cancer patients (dated by TCRdb to about 2020). Library prep was done by the immunoSEQ multiplex PCR assay. This is the immuneACCESS table as TCRdb keeps it, with only in-frame sequences that have V and J called. A part of the clones is gone; compared with another copy, unresolved V genes explain less than half, and the rest is unexplained. The sample yields about 120,000 clones; 85% to 95% were counted once. The ten largest make up about 2.6% of the sample. The specimen was blood. These receptors were obtained from a man aged 30 to 39 in good health.

CDR3 protein: CASSARTGQADTQYF. The CDR3 DNA follows: TGTGCCAGCAGTGCCCGGACAGGGCAGGCAGATACGCAGTATTTT. The gene calls are TRBV25-1 and TRBJ2-3; TRBD1 aligns across 8 bases. Trimming cost V 4 bases and J 4 bases; bases outside gene matches: 7. The CDR3 runs to 15 residues. Looked up from germline, CDR1 is MGHDK and CDR2 is SYGVNS.

This chain uses TRBV3-1 (or the pseudogene TRBV3-2) with TRBJ2-5, with TRBD2 matching over 7 bases. The germline CDR1 and CDR2 sequences are LGHDT and YNNKEL (reference sequence). Germline trimming cut 2 bases from V and 4 bases from J; bases unmatched to any gene: 4. The CDR3 has 14 amino acids. DNA for the CDR3: TGTGCCAGCAGCCAAATGGGGGAGGGAGAGACCCAGTACTTC. Amino acids: CASSQMGEGETQYF.

The V gene is TRBV13, the J gene TRBJ2-5; TRBD2 aligns across 9 bases. CDR1 is PRHDT and CDR2 is FYEKMQ in the germline V gene (reference sequence). V shed 4 bases and J 5 bases; nucleotides not matched to a gene: 8. There are 15 residues in the CDR3. CDR3 loop: CASSYLAGSLETQYF. The CDR3 region has the DNA TGTGCCAGCAGCTATCTAGCGGGGTCCTTGGAGACCCAGTACTTC.

This chain uses TRBV4-2 with TRBJ2-3, with 8 bases aligning to TRBD2. Germline V gives CDR1 LGHNA, CDR2 YNFKEQ. The V gene end was trimmed by 4 bases and the J gene end by 0 bases; junction bases not matched to a gene: 15. This CDR3 spans 19 amino acids. The CDR3 protein is CASSRPTAAGATSTDTQYF. In nucleotides, the CDR3 is TGTGCCAGCAGCCGCCCGACGGCAGCGGGGGCAACTAGCACAGATACGCAGTATTTT.

The rearrangement uses TRBV14 and TRBJ2-1; no clear D gene. This CDR3 has 12 residues. Looked up from germline, CDR1 is SGHDN and CDR2 is FVKESK. The germline V and J ends were trimmed by 3 bases and 5 bases, with 5 bases remaining between them. CDR3 nucleotides: TGTGCCAGCAGCCAGGATAACAATGAGCAGTTCTTC. Its protein is CASSQDNNEQFF.

The rearrangement links TRBV19 to TRBJ1-2; the D is unclear. Germline V gene lookup returns CDR1 LNHDA and CDR2 SQIVND (reference sequence). Between the trimmed V and J ends, which lost 4 bases and 8 bases, there was a span of 14 bases. This CDR3 contains 13 residues. The CDR3 spells CASSKTQPVGYTF. DNA for the CDR3: TGTGCCAGTAGTAAAACACAGCCCGTCGGCTACACCTTC.

This chain links TRBV18 with TRBJ1-1; D is undetermined. From germline, CDR1 is KGHSH and CDR2 LQKENI. The V end was cut by 3 bases, the J end by 0 bases, with 14 bases between. The CDR3 extends over 16 amino acids. In DNA form, the CDR3 reads TGTGCCAGCTCACCTTCTTTACAAACATTGAACACTGAAGCTTTCTTT. It specifies CASSPSLQTLNTEAFF.